Sequencing of this T cell receptor (beta chain) was carried out in a study of OX40 agonist ivuxolimab in advanced cancers. Some clones are missing from TCRdb's copy, which holds only in-frame ones; the method was immunoSEQ multiplex PCR. Counted here are 35,000 to 40,000 clones, about 85% occurring once; the ten biggest clones make up roughly 2.3%. Study-wide results and limits: Clonal expansion by week 6 occurred in CD4+ and CD8+ blood T cells (at 0.1 to 3.0 mg/kg).

Remarks on this clone: What it recognizes is unknown.

The sample consisted of CD4+ or CD8+ T cells sorted from blood, taken in a trial of the OX40 agonist ivuxolimab. The TCR sequence derives from an adult with an advanced solid tumor such as melanoma, head and neck, liver or kidney cancer.

CDR3 region: CASSIGQLNSPLHF. The CDR3 DNA reads TGTGCCAGTAGTATCGGACAGCTTAATTCACCCCTCCACTTT. V and J are TRBV19 and TRBJ1-6, with D perhaps TRBD1 (6 bases). Germline CDR1 reads LNHDA; CDR2 reads SQIVND (reference sequence). This CDR3 spans 14 amino acids. The V and J ends lost 3 bases and 6 bases respectively, with 9 bases between them. Using reference TRBV19 and TRBJ1-6 for the parts outside the CDR3, the full variable domain is DGGITQSPKYLFRKEGQNVTLSCEQNLNHDAMYWYRQDPGQGLRLIYYSQIVNDFQKGDIAEGYSVSREKKESFPLTVTSAQKNPTAFYLCASSIGQLNSPLHFGNGTRLTVT.